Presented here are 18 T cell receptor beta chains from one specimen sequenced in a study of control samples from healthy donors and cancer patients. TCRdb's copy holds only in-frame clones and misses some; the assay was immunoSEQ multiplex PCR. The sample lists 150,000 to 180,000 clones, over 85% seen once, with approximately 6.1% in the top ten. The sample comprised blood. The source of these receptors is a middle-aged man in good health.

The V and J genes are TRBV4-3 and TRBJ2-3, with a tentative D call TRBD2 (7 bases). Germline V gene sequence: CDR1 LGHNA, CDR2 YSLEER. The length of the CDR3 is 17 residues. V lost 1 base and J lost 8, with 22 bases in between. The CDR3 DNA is TGCGCCAGCAGCCAAGGTCTTGCGGGGGCGGCCGCGGGTACGCAGTATTTT. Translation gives CASSQGLAGAAAGTQYF.

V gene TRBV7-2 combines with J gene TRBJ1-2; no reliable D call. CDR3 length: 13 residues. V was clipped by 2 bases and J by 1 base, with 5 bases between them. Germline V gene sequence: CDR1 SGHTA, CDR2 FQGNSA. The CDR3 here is CASSLRSNYGYTF. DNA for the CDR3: TGTGCCAGCAGCTTAAGGAGTAACTATGGCTACACCTTC.

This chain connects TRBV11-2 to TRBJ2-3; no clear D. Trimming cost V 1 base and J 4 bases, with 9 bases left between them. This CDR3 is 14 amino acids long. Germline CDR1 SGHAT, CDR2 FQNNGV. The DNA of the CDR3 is TGTGCCAGCAGCTTAGGGCGAAGCGCAGATACGCAGTATTTT. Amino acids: CASSLGRSADTQYF.

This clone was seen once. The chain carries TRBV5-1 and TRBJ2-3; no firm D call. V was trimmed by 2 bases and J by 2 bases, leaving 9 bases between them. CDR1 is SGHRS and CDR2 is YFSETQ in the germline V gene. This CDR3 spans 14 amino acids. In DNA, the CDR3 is TGCGCCAGCAGCTTCGGGCAGTCCACAGATACGCAGTATTTT. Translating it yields CASSFGQSTDTQYF.

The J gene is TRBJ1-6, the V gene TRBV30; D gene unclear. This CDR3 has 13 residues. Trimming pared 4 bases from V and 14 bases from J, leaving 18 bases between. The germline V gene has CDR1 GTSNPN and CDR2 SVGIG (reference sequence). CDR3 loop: CAWTPGLEGTLHF. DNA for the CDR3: TGTGCCTGGACCCCGGGGTTGGAGGGCACCCTCCACTTT.

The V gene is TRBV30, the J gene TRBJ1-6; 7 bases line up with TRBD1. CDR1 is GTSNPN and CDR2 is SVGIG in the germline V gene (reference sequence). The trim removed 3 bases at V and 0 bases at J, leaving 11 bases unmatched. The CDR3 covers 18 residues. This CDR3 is CAWRVGTVRSSYNSPLHF. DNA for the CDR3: TGTGCCTGGAGGGTTGGGACAGTGAGGAGCTCCTATAATTCACCCCTCCACTTT.

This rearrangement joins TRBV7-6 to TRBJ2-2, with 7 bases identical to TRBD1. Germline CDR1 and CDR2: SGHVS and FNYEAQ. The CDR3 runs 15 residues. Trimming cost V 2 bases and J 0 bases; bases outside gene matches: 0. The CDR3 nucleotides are TGTGCCAGCAGCTTAACAGGGGCGAACACCGGGGAGCTGTTTTTT. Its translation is CASSLTGANTGELFF.

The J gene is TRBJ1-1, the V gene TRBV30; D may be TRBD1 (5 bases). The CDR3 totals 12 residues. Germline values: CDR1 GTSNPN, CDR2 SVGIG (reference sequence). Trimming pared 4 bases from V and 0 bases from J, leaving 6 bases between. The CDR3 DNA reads TGTGCCTGGACAGGGATGAACACTGAAGCTTTCTTT. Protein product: CAWTGMNTEAFF.

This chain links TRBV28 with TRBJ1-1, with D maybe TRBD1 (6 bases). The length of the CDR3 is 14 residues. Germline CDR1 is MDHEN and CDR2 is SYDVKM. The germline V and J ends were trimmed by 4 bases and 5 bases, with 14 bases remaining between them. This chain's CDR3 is CASSSAGARTEAFF. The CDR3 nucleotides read TGTGCCAGCAGTTCGGCGGGGGCACGGACTGAAGCTTTCTTT. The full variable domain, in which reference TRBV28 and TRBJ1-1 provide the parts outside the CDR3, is DVKVTQSSRYLVKRTGEKVFLECVQDMDHENMFWYRQDPGLGLRLIYFSYDVKMKEKGDIPEGYSVSREKKERFSLILESASTNQTSMYLCASSSAGARTEAFFGQGTRLTVV.

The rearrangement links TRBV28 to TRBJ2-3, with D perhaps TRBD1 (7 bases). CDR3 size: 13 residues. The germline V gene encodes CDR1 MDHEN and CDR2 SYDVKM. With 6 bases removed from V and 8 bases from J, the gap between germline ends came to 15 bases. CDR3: CASSNRGGGTQYF. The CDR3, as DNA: TGTGCCAGCAGCAACAGGGGAGGAGGTACGCAGTATTTT.

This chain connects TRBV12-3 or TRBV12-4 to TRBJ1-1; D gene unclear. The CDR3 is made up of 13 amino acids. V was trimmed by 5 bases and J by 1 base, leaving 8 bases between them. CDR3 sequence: CASSRKRNTEAFF. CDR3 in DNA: TGTGCCAGCAGTCGCAAAAGGAACACTGAAGCTTTCTTT.

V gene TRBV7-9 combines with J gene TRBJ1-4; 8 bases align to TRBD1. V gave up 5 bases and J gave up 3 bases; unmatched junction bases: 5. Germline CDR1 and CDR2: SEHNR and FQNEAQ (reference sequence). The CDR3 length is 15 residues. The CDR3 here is CASSATGESNEKLFF. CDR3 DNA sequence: TGTGCCAGCAGCGCGACAGGGGAATCTAATGAAAAACTGTTTTTT.

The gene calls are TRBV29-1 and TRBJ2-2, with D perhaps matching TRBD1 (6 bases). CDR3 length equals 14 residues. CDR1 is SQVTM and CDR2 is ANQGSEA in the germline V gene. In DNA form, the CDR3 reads TGCAGTTACAGGGATGGTCGATTCGTTGGGGAGCTGTTTTTT. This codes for CSYRDGRFVGELFF.

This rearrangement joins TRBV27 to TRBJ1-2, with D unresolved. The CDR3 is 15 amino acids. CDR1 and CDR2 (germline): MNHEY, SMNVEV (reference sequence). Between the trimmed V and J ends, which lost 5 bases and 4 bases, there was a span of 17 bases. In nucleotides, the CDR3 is TGTGCCAGCAGTAATAGACCCCTGGGGTCCTATGGCTACACCTTC. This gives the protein CASSNRPLGSYGYTF.

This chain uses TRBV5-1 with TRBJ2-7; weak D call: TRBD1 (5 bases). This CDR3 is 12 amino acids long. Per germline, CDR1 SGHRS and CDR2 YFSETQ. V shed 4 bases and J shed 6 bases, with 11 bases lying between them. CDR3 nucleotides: TGCGCCAGCAGCCTCGGACAACGCGAGCAGTACTTC. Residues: CASSLGQREQYF.

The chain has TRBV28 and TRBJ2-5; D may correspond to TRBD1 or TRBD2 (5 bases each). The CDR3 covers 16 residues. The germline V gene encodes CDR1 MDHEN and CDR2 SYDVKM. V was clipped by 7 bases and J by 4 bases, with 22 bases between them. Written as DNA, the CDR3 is TGTGCCAGCAACCTCCCCTCGTCAGGTGGGGGAGAGACCCAGTACTTC. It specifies CASNLPSSGGGETQYF. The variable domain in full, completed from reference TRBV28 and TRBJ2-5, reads DVKVTQSSRYLVKRTGEKVFLECVQDMDHENMFWYRQDPGLGLRLIYFSYDVKMKEKGDIPEGYSVSREKKERFSLILESASTNQTSMYLCASNLPSSGGGETQYFGPGTRLLVL.

The CDR3 DNA sequence: TGTGCCAGCAGCGAATCGGGACAGAGGAGCTCTGGAAACACCATATATTTT. It specifies CASSESGQRSSGNTIYF. V is TRBV7-8 and J is TRBJ1-3, with 7 bases fitting TRBD1. The CDR3 extends over 17 amino acids. V shed 5 bases, J shed 0 bases, and the junction held 10 bases outside the gene matches. Germline CDR1 reads SGHVS; CDR2 reads FQNEAQ.

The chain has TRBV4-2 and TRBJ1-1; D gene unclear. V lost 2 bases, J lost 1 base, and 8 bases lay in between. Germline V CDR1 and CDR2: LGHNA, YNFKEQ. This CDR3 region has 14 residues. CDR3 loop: CASSQRSGNTEAFF. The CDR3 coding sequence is TGTGCCAGCAGCCAACGCAGCGGGAACACTGAAGCTTTCTTT.